This T cell receptor (beta chain) comes out of a study of CD8 T cells in ankylosing spondylitis. Trimming left V 0 bases short and J 6 bases short, with 5 bases between. The CDR3 contains 11 residues. CDR1 and CDR2 (germline): DFQATT, SNEGSKA (reference sequence). TCRdb independently ran MiXCR on the 5' RACE reads; one entry per CDR3 protein. The table records under 250,000 distinct CDR3 sequences, under 35% of them present only once. This clonotype was picked up many times. This TCR was recovered from a male donor with ankylosing spondylitis or in good health (not recorded which). What was sequenced was blood, either unsorted or a sorted T cell fraction (not recorded which). The rearrangement joins TRBV20-1 to TRBJ1-2, with D unresolved. The CDR3 here is CSAREWNGYTF. The DNA for the CDR3 is TGCAGTGCTAGAGAGTGGAATGGCTACACCTTC.